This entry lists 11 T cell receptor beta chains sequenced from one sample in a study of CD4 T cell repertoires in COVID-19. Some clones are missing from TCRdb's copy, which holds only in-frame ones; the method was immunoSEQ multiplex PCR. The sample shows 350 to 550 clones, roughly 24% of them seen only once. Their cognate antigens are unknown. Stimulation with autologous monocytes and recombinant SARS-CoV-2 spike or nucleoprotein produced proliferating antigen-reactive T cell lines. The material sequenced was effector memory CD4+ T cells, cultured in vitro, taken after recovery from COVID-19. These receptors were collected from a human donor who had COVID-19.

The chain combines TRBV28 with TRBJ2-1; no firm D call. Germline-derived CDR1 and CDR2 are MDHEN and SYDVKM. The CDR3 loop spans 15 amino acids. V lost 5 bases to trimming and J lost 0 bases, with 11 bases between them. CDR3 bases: TGTGCCAGCAGTCCCCACCCTAGCTCCTACAATGAGCAGTTCTTC. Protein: CASSPHPSSYNEQFF.

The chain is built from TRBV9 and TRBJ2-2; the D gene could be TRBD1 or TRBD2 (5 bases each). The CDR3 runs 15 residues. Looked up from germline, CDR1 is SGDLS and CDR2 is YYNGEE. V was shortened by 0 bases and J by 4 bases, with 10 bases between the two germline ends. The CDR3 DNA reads TGTGCCAGCAGCGTAGGGGGACCCATCACCGGGGAGCTGTTTTTT. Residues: CASSVGGPITGELFF.

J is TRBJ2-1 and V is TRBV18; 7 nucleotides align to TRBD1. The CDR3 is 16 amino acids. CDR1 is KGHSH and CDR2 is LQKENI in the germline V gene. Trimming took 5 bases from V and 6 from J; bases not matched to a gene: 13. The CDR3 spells CASSDPQGRLGNEQFF. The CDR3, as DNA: TGTGCCAGCTCAGACCCACAGGGGCGGTTGGGCAATGAGCAGTTCTTC.

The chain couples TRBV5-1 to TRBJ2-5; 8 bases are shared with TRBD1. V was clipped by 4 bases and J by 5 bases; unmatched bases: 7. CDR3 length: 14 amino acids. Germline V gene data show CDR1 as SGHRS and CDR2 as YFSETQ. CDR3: CASSRGQGWETQYF. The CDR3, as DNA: TGCGCCAGCAGCCGCGGACAGGGTTGGGAGACCCAGTACTTC.

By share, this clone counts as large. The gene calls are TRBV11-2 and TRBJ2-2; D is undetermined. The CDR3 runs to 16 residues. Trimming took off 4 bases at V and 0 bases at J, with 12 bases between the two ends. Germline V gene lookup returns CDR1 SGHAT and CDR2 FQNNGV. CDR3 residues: CASSSIRPANTGELFF. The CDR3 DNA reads TGTGCCAGCAGCTCCATTCGCCCAGCGAACACCGGGGAGCTGTTTTTT.

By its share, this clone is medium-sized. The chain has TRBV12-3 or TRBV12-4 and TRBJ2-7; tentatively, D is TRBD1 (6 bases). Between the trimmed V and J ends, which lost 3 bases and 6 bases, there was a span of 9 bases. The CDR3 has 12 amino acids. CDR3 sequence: CASSFSRGEQYV. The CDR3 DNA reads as TGTGCCAGCAGTTTTTCCAGGGGCGAGCAGTACGTC.

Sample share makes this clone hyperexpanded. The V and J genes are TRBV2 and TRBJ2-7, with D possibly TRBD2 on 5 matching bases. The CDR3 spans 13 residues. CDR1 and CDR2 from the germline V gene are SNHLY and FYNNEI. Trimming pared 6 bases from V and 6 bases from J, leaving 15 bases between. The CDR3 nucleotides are TGTGCCAGCAGCCAAGAGGGTAGGACCGAGCAGTACGTC. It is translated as CASSQEGRTEQYV.

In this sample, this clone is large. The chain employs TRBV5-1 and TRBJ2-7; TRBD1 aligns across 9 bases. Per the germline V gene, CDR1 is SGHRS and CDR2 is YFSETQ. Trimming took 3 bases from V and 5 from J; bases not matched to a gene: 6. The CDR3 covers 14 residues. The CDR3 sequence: CASSSGQGFNEQYF. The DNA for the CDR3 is TGCGCCAGCAGCTCGGGACAGGGTTTCAACGAGCAGTACTTC.

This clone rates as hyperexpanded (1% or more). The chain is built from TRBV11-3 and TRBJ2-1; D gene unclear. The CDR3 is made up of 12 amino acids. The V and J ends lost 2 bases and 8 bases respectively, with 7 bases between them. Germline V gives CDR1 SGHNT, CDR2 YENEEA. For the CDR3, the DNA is TGTGCCAGCAGCTTATTGTTTGATGAGCAGTTCTTC. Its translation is CASSLLFDEQFF.

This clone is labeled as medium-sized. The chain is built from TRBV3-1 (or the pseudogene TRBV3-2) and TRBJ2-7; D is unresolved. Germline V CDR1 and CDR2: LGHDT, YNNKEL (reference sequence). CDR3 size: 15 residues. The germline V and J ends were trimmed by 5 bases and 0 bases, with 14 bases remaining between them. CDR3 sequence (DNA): TGTGCCAGCAGCGACACTACCACGAGCTCCTACGAGCAGTACTTC. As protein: CASSDTTTSSYEQYF.

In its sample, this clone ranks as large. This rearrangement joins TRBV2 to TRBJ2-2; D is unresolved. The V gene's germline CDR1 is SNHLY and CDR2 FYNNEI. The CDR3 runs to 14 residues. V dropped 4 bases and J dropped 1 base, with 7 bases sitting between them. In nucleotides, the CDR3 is TGTGCCAGCAGTGGGGCTAGGAACACCGGGGAGCTGTTTTTT. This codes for CASSGARNTGELFF.